Listed below are T cell receptor beta chains from one sample, sequenced in a study of control samples from healthy donors and cancer patients. Here immunoSEQ multiplex PCR was the method, and the copy in TCRdb shows in-frame clones only, minus some. The sample holds around 84,000 clones; about 79% are singletons and the top ten take approximately 10%. Sequenced sample: PBMCs. These receptors were taken from a man aged 55 to 70 with head and neck cancer. Each CDR3 is given with its conserved first and last residue. A D gene is named only where the DNA matches it firmly. The size field is filled for only some rows; it gives once, few, many or a size class.

V gene	clone size	J gene	D gene	CDR3 protein	CDR3 DNA
TRBV4-1	few	TRBJ2-6	-	CASSRAGARGANVLTF	TGCGCCAGCAGTCGGGCCGGCGCAAGAGGGGCCAACGTCCTGACTTTC
TRBV11-2	-	TRBJ2-5	TRBD2	CASSFNTAGGGETQYF	TGTGCCAGCAGCTTCAACACCGCCGGGGGAGGGGAGACCCAGTACTTC
TRBV29-1	-	TRBJ2-3	-	CSVDSIQGTDTQYF	TGCAGCGTCGACTCTATCCAGGGGACAGATACGCAGTATTTT
TRBV5-1	-	TRBJ2-5	TRBD2	CASSHLAGDRGAETQYF	TGCGCCAGCAGTCATCTAGCGGGAGATAGGGGGGCAGAGACCCAGTACTTC
TRBV2	-	TRBJ2-7	TRBD1	CASTGQSPYEQYF	TGTGCCAGCACGGGACAGTCTCCCTACGAGCAGTACTTC
TRBV28	-	TRBJ2-7	-	CASSQQGGEQYF	TGTGCCAGCAGCCAACAGGGAGGAGAGCAGTACTTC
TRBV6-6	-	TRBJ1-5	-	CASSYSSGQNQPQHF	TGTGCCAGCAGTTACAGTTCCGGGCAAAATCAGCCCCAGCATTTT
TRBV10-3	-	TRBJ2-3	-	CAISLGATTSTDTQYF	TGTGCCATCAGTTTAGGGGCCACCACCAGCACAGATACGCAGTATTTT
TRBV2	few	TRBJ1-4	-	CASRGTWGEKLFF	TGTGCCAGCAGGGGGACTTGGGGGGAAAAACTGTTTTTT
TRBV7-9	few	TRBJ1-6	-	CASSFVSGTPPLHF	TGTGCCAGCAGCTTTGTGTCAGGGACCCCACCCCTCCACTTT
TRBV5-4	-	TRBJ2-3	TRBD2	CASYSGSTDTQYF	TGTGCCAGCTATAGCGGGAGTACAGATACGCAGTATTTT
TRBV10-3	once	TRBJ1-6	-	CAISESLQRNSPLHF	TGTGCCATCAGTGAATCACTTCAGAGAAATTCACCCCTCCACTTT
TRBV7-2	once	TRBJ1-2	TRBD1	CASSYGTGGFGYTF	TGTGCCAGCAGCTACGGGACAGGGGGCTTTGGCTACACCTTC
TRBV18	-	TRBJ2-3	TRBD2	CASSPLASGRAGDTQYF	TGTGCCAGCTCACCACTCGCCAGCGGGAGGGCGGGAGATACGCAGTATTTT
TRBV5-4	once	TRBJ2-3	TRBD2	CASSLLLTAGEDTQYF	TGTGCCAGCAGCTTGCTCTTAACAGCGGGGGAGGATACGCAGTATTTT
TRBV5-1	-	TRBJ1-3	-	CASSRQPGSAGNTIYF	TGCGCCAGCAGCCGACAGCCAGGGTCGGCTGGAAACACCATATATTTT
TRBV30	-	TRBJ1-1	-	CAEGRMNTEAFF	TGTGCCGAGGGGAGAATGAACACTGAAGCTTTCTTT
TRBV6-6	-	TRBJ1-6	TRBD1	CASSSESGTALSPLHF	TGTGCCAGCAGTTCTGAATCCGGGACAGCCCTATCACCCCTCCACTTT
TRBV5-6	-	TRBJ1-6	TRBD1	CASSTPPGQANSPLHF	TGTGCCAGCAGCACCCCCCCGGGACAGGCAAATTCACCCCTCCACTTT
TRBV7-6	-	TRBJ1-2	TRBD1	CASSSDPGGAPYGYTF	TGTGCCAGCAGCTCCGATCCAGGGGGCGCGCCCTATGGCTACACTTTC
TRBV2	-	TRBJ1-1	-	CASTADTSEAFF	TGTGCCAGTACCGCTGACACCTCTGAAGCTTTCTTT
TRBV7-2	-	TRBJ1-4	-	CASSLAGVPSGKLFF	TGTGCCAGCAGCTTAGCGGGGGTCCCCTCAGGAAAACTGTTTTTT
TRBV6-2/TRBV6-3	-	TRBJ2-2	-	CASSYSTVPGPDLNTGELFF	TGTGCCAGCAGTTACTCGACAGTACCGGGCCCCGATTTGAACACCGGGGAGCTGTTTTTT
TRBV18	-	TRBJ1-4	-	CASSPPPSTNEKLFF	TGTGCCAGCTCACCACCCCCATCAACTAATGAAAAACTGTTTTTT
TRBV18	-	TRBJ2-1	-	CASSLQVYEQFF	TGTGCCAGCTCGCTTCAGGTCTATGAGCAGTTCTTC
TRBV6-2/TRBV6-3	-	TRBJ1-2	TRBD1	CASSSQGGQMSYTF	TGTGCCAGCAGTTCCCAGGGGGGGCAAATGAGCTACACCTTC
TRBV2	-	TRBJ2-3	TRBD1	CASSDRGDTQYF	TGTGCCAGCAGTGACAGGGGGGATACGCAGTATTTT
TRBV6-1	-	TRBJ2-7	TRBD2	CASSGSSAGGFYEQYF	TGTGCCAGCAGTGGGTCCTCAGCGGGAGGGTTCTACGAGCAGTACTTC
TRBV5-4	-	TRBJ1-1	-	CATPGAFGGTEAFF	TGTGCCACCCCTGGGGCCTTCGGGGGGACTGAAGCTTTCTTT
TRBV7-8	-	TRBJ2-7	TRBD2	CASSLEEASGSYEQYF	TGTGCCAGCAGCTTAGAGGAGGCTAGCGGGAGCTACGAGCAGTACTTC
TRBV2	-	TRBJ2-3	TRBD2	CASRSGGGTDTQYF	TGTGCCAGCCGGAGCGGGGGAGGCACAGATACGCAGTATTTT
TRBV28	-	TRBJ1-3	TRBD1	CASAFPGQGAGGNTIYF	TGTGCCAGCGCCTTTCCGGGACAGGGGGCGGGAGGAAACACCATATATTTT
TRBV30	-	TRBJ2-6	-	CAWSVQRTSGANVLTF	TGTGCCTGGAGTGTACAACGTACCTCTGGGGCCAACGTCCTGACTTTC
TRBV11-2	few	TRBJ2-1	-	CASSWNNEQFF	TGTGCCAGCAGCTGGAACAATGAGCAGTTCTTC
TRBV28	few	TRBJ2-3	-	CASIGGGGDTQYF	TGTGCCAGCATCGGCGGAGGGGGAGATACGCAGTATTTT
TRBV12-5	-	TRBJ2-1	-	CASGLGNEQFF	TGTGCTAGTGGTTTGGGTAATGAGCAGTTCTTC
TRBV11-3	-	TRBJ2-1	-	CASSSRGSYNEQFF	TGTGCCAGCAGCAGCAGAGGGTCCTACAATGAGCAGTTCTTC
TRBV4-1	few	TRBJ2-2	TRBD1	CASSQTAGTGGRTGELFF	TGCGCCAGCAGCCAAACCGCCGGGACAGGGGGCAGGACCGGGGAGCTGTTTTTT
TRBV1	-	TRBJ2-2	-	CTRLAGGPDTGELFF	TGCACCAGATTAGCGGGAGGGCCGGACACCGGGGAGCTGTTTTTT
TRBV21-1	few	TRBJ2-1	-	CASSKTVRIAGEGNEQFF	TGTGCCAGCAGCAAAACGGTAAGGATAGCGGGAGAGGGCAATGAGCAGTTCTTC
TRBV6-5	-	TRBJ2-7	-	CASEGWDGTYEQYF	TGTGCCAGCGAGGGATGGGACGGCACCTACGAGCAGTACTTC
TRBV27	few	TRBJ1-5	TRBD1	CASSPDRGHNQPQHF	TGTGCCAGCAGTCCCGACAGGGGTCACAATCAGCCCCAGCATTTT
TRBV19	-	TRBJ2-3	TRBD2	CASSDILAGGDTQYF	TGTGCCAGTAGTGACATTTTAGCGGGAGGAGATACGCAGTATTTT
TRBV5-1	once	TRBJ1-1	TRBD1	CASSGQGANTEAFF	TGCGCCAGCAGCGGACAGGGGGCGAACACTGAAGCTTTCTTT
TRBV28	-	TRBJ1-1	-	CASILNTEAFF	TGTGCCAGCATCTTAAACACTGAAGCTTTCTTT
TRBV28	-	TRBJ1-5	-	CASSFGGVPRPQHF	TGTGCCAGCAGTTTTGGTGGGGTCCCTCGGCCCCAGCATTTT
TRBV27	-	TRBJ1-2	-	CASSLSGSSYGYTF	TGTGCCAGCAGTTTATCTGGAAGTTCCTATGGCTACACCTTC
TRBV11-2	-	TRBJ2-7	TRBD2	CASSLGDDSGRSYEQYF	TGTGCCAGCAGCTTAGGAGATGATAGCGGGAGATCCTACGAGCAGTACTTC
TRBV30	-	TRBJ2-7	-	CAWSVGLALHEQYF	TGTGCCTGGAGTGTCGGGCTAGCGTTGCACGAGCAGTACTTC
TRBV7-2	-	TRBJ2-7	-	CASSLVEGANYEQYF	TGTGCCAGCAGCTTAGTCGAGGGAGCGAACTACGAGCAGTACTTC
TRBV19	-	TRBJ1-4	-	CASTPEVEGKLFF	TGTGCCAGTACCCCGGAAGTTGAAGGAAAACTGTTTTTT
TRBV24-1	-	TRBJ2-5	-	CATSDSGLETQYF	TGTGCCACCAGTGACTCAGGGTTAGAGACCCAGTACTTC
TRBV2	-	TRBJ2-5	-	CASKIVRNRETQYF	TGTGCCAGCAAGATAGTAAGGAACAGAGAGACCCAGTACTTC
TRBV12-3/TRBV12-4	-	TRBJ2-2	-	CASSRVTGELFF	TGTGCCAGCAGCAGGGTCACCGGGGAGCTGTTTTTT
TRBV19	-	TRBJ2-3	TRBD1	CATRDSLSTDTQYF	TGTGCCACCAGGGACAGTTTAAGCACAGATACGCAGTATTTT